Each of the 5 T cell receptor beta chains below was sequenced from the same sample in a study of blood T cell repertoires in COVID-19. Data came from immunoSEQ multiplex PCR; TCRdb stores just in-frame clones and leaves some out. Counted here are 150,000 to 180,000 clones, around 82% occurring once; the ten biggest clones make up 0.6% to 0.65%. What was sequenced was peripheral blood. The origin of the receptors is a man in his sixties with COVID-19, enrolled during active disease.

This chain uses TRBV11-3 with TRBJ2-7; 7 nucleotides line up with TRBD1. The V gene end was trimmed by 3 bases and the J gene end by 4 bases; junction bases not matched to a gene: 6. The CDR3 length is 14 residues. Germline V gene sequence: CDR1 SGHNT, CDR2 YENEEA. The CDR3 DNA reads as TGTGCCAGCAGCTTCGGCAGGGGGACATACGAGCAGTACTTC. Protein: CASSFGRGTYEQYF.

The chain combines TRBV18 with TRBJ2-5; perhaps TRBD1 as D (6 bases). Between the trimmed V and J ends, which lost 3 bases and 3 bases, there was a span of 11 bases. Germline loops: CDR1 KGHSH, CDR2 LQKENI. The CDR3 contains 14 residues. In DNA, the CDR3 is TGTGCCAGCTCACCTAACAGGGCCAAAGAGACCCAGTACTTC. Its translation: CASSPNRAKETQYF.

The gene calls are TRBV27 and TRBJ2-7; D is perhaps TRBD1 (5 bases). CDR1 and CDR2 from the germline V gene are MNHEY and SMNVEV (reference sequence). Trimming pared 3 bases from V and 3 bases from J, leaving 15 bases between. This CDR3 is built from 15 residues. The CDR3 nucleotides read TGTGCCAGCAGTTTGTATGCGACAGCCAACTACGAGCAGTACTTC. Its protein is CASSLYATANYEQYF.

The chain has TRBV5-5 and TRBJ1-2; D is undetermined. Germline V CDR1 and CDR2: SGHKS, YYEKEE (reference sequence). The CDR3 consists of 13 residues. V was clipped by 4 bases and J by 8 bases, with 15 bases between them. The CDR3 sequence is CASSMQQARGYTF. The CDR3 DNA sequence: TGTGCCAGCAGCATGCAGCAGGCACGAGGCTACACCTTC.

This clone was counted a single time. The chain has TRBV18 and TRBJ2-4; perhaps TRBD2 as D (6 bases). The CDR3 contains 16 residues. CDR1 is KGHSH and CDR2 is LQKENI in the germline V gene. V lost 2 bases and J lost 0, with 11 bases in between. The CDR3 loop reads CASSPASALAKNIQYF. The DNA for the CDR3 is TGTGCCAGCTCACCAGCTAGCGCCCTAGCCAAAAACATTCAGTACTTC. Full variable domain (remainder filled in from reference TRBV18 and TRBJ2-4): NAGVMQNPRHLVRRRGQEARLRCSPMKGHSHVYWYRQLPEEGLKFMVYLQKENIIDESGMPKERFSAEFPKEGPSILRIQQVVRGDSAAYFCASSPASALAKNIQYFGAGTRLSVL.